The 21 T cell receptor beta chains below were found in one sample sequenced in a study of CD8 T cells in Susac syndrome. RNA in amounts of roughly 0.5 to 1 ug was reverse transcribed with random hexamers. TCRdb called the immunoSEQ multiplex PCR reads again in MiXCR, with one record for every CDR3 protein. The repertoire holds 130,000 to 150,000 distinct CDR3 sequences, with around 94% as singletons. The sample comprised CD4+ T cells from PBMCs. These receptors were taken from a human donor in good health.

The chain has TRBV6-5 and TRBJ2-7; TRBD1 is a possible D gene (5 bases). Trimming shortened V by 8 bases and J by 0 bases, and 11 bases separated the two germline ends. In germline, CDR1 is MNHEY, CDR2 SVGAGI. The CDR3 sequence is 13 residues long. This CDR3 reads CASAWGYSYEQYF. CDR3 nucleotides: TGTGCCAGCGCCTGGGGCTACTCCTACGAGCAGTACTTC.

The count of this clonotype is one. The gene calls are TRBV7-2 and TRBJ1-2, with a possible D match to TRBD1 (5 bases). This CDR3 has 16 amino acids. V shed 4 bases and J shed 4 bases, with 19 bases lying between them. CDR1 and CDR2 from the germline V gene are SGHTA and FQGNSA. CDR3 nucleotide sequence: TGTGCCAGCAGCTCCGGGGGGGGACGAACCACCTATGGCTACACCTTC. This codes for CASSSGGGRTTYGYTF.

CDR3 residues: CASSDPKGVGQYNEQFF. Here the CDR3 DNA reads TGTGCCAGCAGCGATCCCAAGGGAGTGGGACAGTACAATGAGCAGTTCTTC. This chain links TRBV9 with TRBJ2-1; 7 nucleotides line up with TRBD1. From germline, CDR1 is SGDLS and CDR2 YYNGEE. The CDR3 covers 17 residues. Trimming cost V 3 bases and J 4 bases; bases outside gene matches: 13.

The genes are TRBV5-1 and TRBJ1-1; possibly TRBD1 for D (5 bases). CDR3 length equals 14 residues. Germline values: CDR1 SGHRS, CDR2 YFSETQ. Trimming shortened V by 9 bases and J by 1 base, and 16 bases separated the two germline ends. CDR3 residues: CAIRDPVRNTEAFF. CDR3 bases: TGCGCCATCAGGGACCCCGTTAGGAACACTGAAGCTTTCTTT.

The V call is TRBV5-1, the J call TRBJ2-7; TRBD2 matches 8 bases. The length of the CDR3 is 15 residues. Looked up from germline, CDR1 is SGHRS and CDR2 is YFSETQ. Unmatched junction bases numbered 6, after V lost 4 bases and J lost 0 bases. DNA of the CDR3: TGCGCCAGCAGCGAGGTAGCGGGAAGCTCCTACGAGCAGTACTTC. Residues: CASSEVAGSSYEQYF.

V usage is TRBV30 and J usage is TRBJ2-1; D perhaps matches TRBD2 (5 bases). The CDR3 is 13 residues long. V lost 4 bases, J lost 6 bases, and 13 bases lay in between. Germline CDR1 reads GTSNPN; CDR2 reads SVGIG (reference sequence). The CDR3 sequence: CAWTGIAFNEQFF. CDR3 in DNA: TGTGCCTGGACGGGGATAGCTTTCAATGAGCAGTTCTTC.

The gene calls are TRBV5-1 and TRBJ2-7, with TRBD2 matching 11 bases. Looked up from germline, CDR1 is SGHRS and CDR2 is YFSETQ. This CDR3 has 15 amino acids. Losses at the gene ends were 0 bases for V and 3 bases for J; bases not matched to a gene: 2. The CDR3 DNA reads TGCGCCAGCAGCTTGGAGGGGACTAGCGGCTACGAGCAGTACTTC. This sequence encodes CASSLEGTSGYEQYF.

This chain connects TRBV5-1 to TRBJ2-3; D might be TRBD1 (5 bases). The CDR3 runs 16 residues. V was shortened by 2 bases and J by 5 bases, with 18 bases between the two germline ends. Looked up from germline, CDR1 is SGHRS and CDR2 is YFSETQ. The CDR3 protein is CASSFTAGLRKDTQYF. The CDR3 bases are TGCGCCAGCAGCTTCACGGCAGGGTTAAGGAAAGATACGCAGTATTTT.

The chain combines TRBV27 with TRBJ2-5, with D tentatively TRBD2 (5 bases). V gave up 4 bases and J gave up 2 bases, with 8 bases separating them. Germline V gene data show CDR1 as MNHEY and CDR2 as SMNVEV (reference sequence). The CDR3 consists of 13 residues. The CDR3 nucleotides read TGTGCCAGCAGTTGGGGAGATCAAGAGACCCAGTACTTC. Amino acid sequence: CASSWGDQETQYF.

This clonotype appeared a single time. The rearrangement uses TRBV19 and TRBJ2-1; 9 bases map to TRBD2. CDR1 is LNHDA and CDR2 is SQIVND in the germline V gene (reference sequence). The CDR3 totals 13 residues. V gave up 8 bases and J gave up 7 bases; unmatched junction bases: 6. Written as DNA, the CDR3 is TGTGCCAGTCGCCGACTAGCGGCGAATGAGCAGTTCTTC. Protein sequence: CASRRLAANEQFF. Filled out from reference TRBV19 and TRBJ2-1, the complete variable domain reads DGGITQSPKYLFRKEGQNVTLSCEQNLNHDAMYWYRQDPGQGLRLIYYSQIVNDFQKGDIAEGYSVSREKKESFPLTVTSAQKNPTAFYLCASRRLAANEQFFGPGTRLTVL.

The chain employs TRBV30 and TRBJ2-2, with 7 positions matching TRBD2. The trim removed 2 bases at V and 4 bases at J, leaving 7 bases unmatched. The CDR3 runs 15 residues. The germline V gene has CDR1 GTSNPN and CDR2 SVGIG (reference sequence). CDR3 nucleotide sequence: TGTGCCTGGAGTCTCTTAGCGGGCTTCACCGGGGAGCTGTTTTTT. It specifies CAWSLLAGFTGELFF.

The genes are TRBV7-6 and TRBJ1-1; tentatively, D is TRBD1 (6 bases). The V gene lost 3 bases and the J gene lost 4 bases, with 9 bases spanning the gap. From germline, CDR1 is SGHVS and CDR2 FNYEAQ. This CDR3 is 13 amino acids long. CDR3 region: CASSLGASTEAFF. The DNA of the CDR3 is TGTGCCAGCAGCTTGGGGGCAAGCACTGAAGCTTTCTTT.

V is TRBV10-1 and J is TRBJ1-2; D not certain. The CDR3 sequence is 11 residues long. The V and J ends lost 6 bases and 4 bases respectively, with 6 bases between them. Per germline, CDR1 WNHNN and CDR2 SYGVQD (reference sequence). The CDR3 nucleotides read TGCGCCAGCAGAAGACCCTATGGCTACACCTTC. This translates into CASRRPYGYTF.

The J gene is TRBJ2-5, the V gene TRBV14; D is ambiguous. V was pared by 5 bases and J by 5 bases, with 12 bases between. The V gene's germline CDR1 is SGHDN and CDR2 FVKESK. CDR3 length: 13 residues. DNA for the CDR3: TGTGCCAGCAGCATGGCGACCTTTGAGACCCAGTACTTC. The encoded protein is CASSMATFETQYF.

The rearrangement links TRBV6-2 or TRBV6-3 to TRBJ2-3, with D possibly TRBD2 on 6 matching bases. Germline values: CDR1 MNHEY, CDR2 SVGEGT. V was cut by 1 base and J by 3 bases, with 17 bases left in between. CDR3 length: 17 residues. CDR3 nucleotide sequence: TGTGCCAGCAGTTACTTCGACGCGGGGCGCGGGACAGATACGCAGTATTTT. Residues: CASSYFDAGRGTDTQYF.

The CDR3 protein is CASSTLGRMNTEAFF. DNA for the CDR3: TGTGCCAGCAGTACCCTGGGACGGATGAACACTGAAGCTTTCTTT. This rearrangement joins TRBV12-3 or TRBV12-4 to TRBJ1-1, with D perhaps TRBD1 (5 bases). The CDR3 is 15 residues long. V lost 5 bases to trimming and J lost 0 bases, with 13 bases between them.

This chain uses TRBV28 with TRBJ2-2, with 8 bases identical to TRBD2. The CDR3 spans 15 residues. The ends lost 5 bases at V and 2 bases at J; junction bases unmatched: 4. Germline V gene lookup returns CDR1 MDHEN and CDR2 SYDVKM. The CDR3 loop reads CASSTSGGNTGELFF. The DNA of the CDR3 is TGTGCCAGCAGTACCAGCGGGGGCAACACCGGGGAGCTGTTTTTT.

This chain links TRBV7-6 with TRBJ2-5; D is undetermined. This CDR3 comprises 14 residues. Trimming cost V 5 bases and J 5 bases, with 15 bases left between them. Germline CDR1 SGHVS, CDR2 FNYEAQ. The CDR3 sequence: CASSRSPDMETQYF. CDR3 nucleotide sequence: TGTGCCAGCAGCCGTTCGCCCGACATGGAGACCCAGTACTTC.

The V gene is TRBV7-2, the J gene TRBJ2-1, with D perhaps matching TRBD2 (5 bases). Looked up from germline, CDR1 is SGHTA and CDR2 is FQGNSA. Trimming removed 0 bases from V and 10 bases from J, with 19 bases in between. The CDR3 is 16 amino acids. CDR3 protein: CASSLALERTDKEQFF. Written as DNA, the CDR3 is TGTGCCAGCAGCTTAGCCCTCGAGCGGACTGATAAGGAGCAGTTCTTC.

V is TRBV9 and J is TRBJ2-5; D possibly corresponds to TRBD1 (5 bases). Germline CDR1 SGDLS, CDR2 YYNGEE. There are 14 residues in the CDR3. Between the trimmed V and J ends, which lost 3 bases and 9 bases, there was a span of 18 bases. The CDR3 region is CASSGPGRVSSQYF. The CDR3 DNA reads TGTGCCAGCAGCGGGCCGGGCAGGGTTTCTTCCCAGTACTTC.

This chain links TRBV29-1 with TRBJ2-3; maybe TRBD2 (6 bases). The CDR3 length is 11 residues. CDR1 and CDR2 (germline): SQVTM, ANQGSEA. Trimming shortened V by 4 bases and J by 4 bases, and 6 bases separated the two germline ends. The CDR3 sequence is CSVGDSDTQYF. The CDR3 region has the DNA TGCAGCGTTGGGGACTCAGATACGCAGTATTTT.